This TCR beta chain was obtained from a study of beta chain features in type 1 diabetes. Study outcomes and limitations: Type 1 diabetes patients had TCRB CDR3s that were shorter (moderately but significantly so) in all four CD4+ subsets. Naive, central memory and regulatory TCRB repertoires appeared more similar among patients than healthy donors. For type 1 diabetes patients, VDJ junctions showed fewer insertions and more deletions.

Worth noting for this clone: Its cognate antigen is unknown.

The V and J ends lost 3 bases and 3 bases respectively, with 11 bases between them. Germline loops: CDR1 SEHNR, CDR2 FQNEAQ (reference sequence). CDR3 length: 15 residues. The isolated RNA, all of it, was reverse transcribed, so expressed TCRB transcripts were what got sequenced. Approximately 3.6 million reads was the average for naive, central memory and regulatory T cell samples. This table comes from immunoSEQ multiplex PCR, and its TCRdb copy is limited to in-frame clones, with some not included. Among about 120,000 clones listed, 15% to 20% were seen once. Each donor gave one heparinised blood draw averaging about 120 mL.

The chain uses TRBV7-9 and TRBJ1-4; D is perhaps TRBD1 (5 bases). Sequenced material: central memory CD4+ T cells from blood. This receptor was taken from a young man with type 1 diabetes. CDR3 in amino acids: CASSFGGTSNEKLFF. Written as DNA, the CDR3 is TGTGCCAGCAGCTTCGGGGGAACTTCTAATGAAAAACTGTTTTTT.